Below are 27 T cell receptor beta chains sequenced from a single sample in a study of blood T cell repertoires in COVID-19. Repertoires were generated with immunoSEQ multiplex PCR, while TCRdb's copy carries only in-frame clones and drops some. The sample holds more than 300,000 clones, more than 85% seen once. The sample comprised PBMCs or T cells enriched from blood (not recorded which). The receptors shown here come from a woman younger than 45 who had been exposed to COVID-19.

The rearrangement uses TRBV5-1 and TRBJ1-5, with D perhaps matching TRBD1 (5 bases). Trimming cost V 1 base and J 5 bases, with 10 bases left between them. This CDR3 comprises 14 residues. The germline CDR1 and CDR2 sequences are SGHRS and YFSETQ. The CDR3 region has the DNA TGCGCCAGCAGCTTGAGGGGAGGGGATCAGCCCCAGCATTTT. Residues: CASSLRGGDQPQHF.

The chain employs TRBV7-6 and TRBJ2-5; 9 nucleotides agree with TRBD2. Looked up from germline, CDR1 is SGHVS and CDR2 is FNYEAQ. J lost 2 bases, V lost 5 bases, and 6 bases had no gene match. The CDR3 contains 15 residues. CDR3 in amino acids: CASSNQRGAQETQYF. The CDR3 DNA sequence: TGTGCCAGCAGCAACCAGCGGGGGGCTCAAGAGACCCAGTACTTC.

The chain joins TRBV12-3 or TRBV12-4 to TRBJ1-2; unclear D gene. Between the trimmed V and J ends, which lost 4 bases and 3 bases, there was a span of 6 bases. This CDR3 contains 12 residues. The CDR3 spells CASSSGDYGYTF. The CDR3 DNA reads TGTGCCAGCAGTTCCGGGGACTATGGCTACACCTTC.

V usage is TRBV28 and J usage is TRBJ2-5, with TRBD2 identical over 12 bases. The V segment lost 5 bases and the J segment 1 base; nucleotides outside the gene matches: 8. This CDR3 has 17 amino acids. Germline-derived CDR1 and CDR2 are MDHEN and SYDVKM. The CDR3, as DNA: TGTGCCAGCAGTCCTCACCGGACTAGCGGGGTCCAAGAGACCCAGTACTTC. Amino acids: CASSPHRTSGVQETQYF.

J is TRBJ1-5 and V is TRBV30; TRBD1 aligns across 7 bases. This CDR3 is built from 17 residues. Germline CDR1 and CDR2: GTSNPN and SVGIG (reference sequence). J was trimmed by 3 bases and V by 1 base; bases with no gene match: 12. The DNA of the CDR3 is TGTGCCTGGAGTGCGGATTACGGGACAGAGATCAATCAGCCCCAGCATTTT. Translation: CAWSADYGTEINQPQHF.

The chain couples TRBV9 to TRBJ1-6; the D gene is possibly TRBD1 (6 bases). CDR3 size: 16 residues. Germline loops: CDR1 SGDLS, CDR2 YYNGEE. Between the trimmed V and J ends, which lost 3 bases and 8 bases, there was a span of 18 bases. The DNA of the CDR3 is TGTGCCAGCAGCGGGAGACAGGCCGGGGGGTATTCACCCCTCCACTTT. Translation gives CASSGRQAGGYSPLHF.

As for this clone: Other DNA sequences in this sample translate to the same CDR3. This chain connects TRBV5-1 to TRBJ2-5, with D unresolved. The CDR3 spans 13 residues. Trimming took 0 bases from V and 3 from J, leaving 6 bases between them. Germline CDR1 is SGHRS and CDR2 is YFSETQ. The CDR3 is CASSLGAEETQYF. CDR3 DNA sequence: TGCGCCAGCAGCTTGGGGGCAGAAGAGACCCAGTACTTC.

The chain is built from TRBV7-2 and TRBJ1-4, with a tentative D call TRBD1 (6 bases). Trimming removed 4 bases from V and 13 bases from J, with 10 bases in between. CDR1 is SGHTA, CDR2 FQGNSA, per germline. The length of the CDR3 is 11 residues. CDR3 region: CASSSGQILFF. CDR3 DNA: TGTGCCAGCAGCTCCGGACAGATACTGTTTTTT.

This clone has a handful of counts. This sequence joins TRBV5-4 and TRBJ1-1; D is perhaps TRBD1 (5 bases). The CDR3 runs 16 residues. CDR1 SGHNT and CDR2 YYREEE come from the germline V gene (reference sequence). The V gene lost 2 bases and the J gene lost 1 base, with 15 bases spanning the gap. The CDR3 sequence: CASSFQSGLRNTEAFF. The CDR3 coding sequence is TGTGCCAGCAGCTTTCAATCAGGGTTAAGGAACACTGAAGCTTTCTTT.

The chain employs TRBV7-2 and TRBJ1-1; the D gene is possibly TRBD1 (5 bases). This CDR3 spans 13 amino acids. With 3 bases removed from V and 8 bases from J, the gap between germline ends came to 13 bases. The V gene's germline CDR1 is SGHTA and CDR2 FQGNSA. The CDR3 DNA is TGTGCCAGCAGCTTCGGGGGAGGATCGGAAGCTTTCTTT. Translated: CASSFGGGSEAFF. Full variable domain (missing parts from reference TRBV7-2 and TRBJ1-1): GAGVSQSPSNKVTEKGKDVELRCDPISGHTALYWYRQSLGQGLEFLIYFQGNSAPDKSGLPSDRFSAERTGGSVSTLTIQRTQQEDSAVYLCASSFGGGSEAFFGQGTRLTVV.

The V and J genes are TRBV9 and TRBJ1-4, with D possibly TRBD1 on 6 matching bases. The CDR3 covers 13 residues. CDR1 is SGDLS and CDR2 is YYNGEE in the germline V gene. V dropped 4 bases and J dropped 8 bases, with 12 bases sitting between them. The CDR3 DNA follows: TGTGCCAGCAGCACACAGGGCGGCGAAAAACTGTTTTTT. It specifies CASSTQGGEKLFF.

The V call is TRBV7-2, the J call TRBJ2-5; 12 bases line up with TRBD2. CDR1 SGHTA and CDR2 FQGNSA come from the germline V gene. Germline trimming cut 1 base from V and 7 bases from J; bases unmatched to any gene: 1. The CDR3 sequence is 14 residues long. CDR3 in amino acids: CASSLGTSGATQYF. The DNA for the CDR3 is TGTGCCAGCAGCTTAGGGACTAGCGGGGCGACCCAGTACTTC.

This clone showed up just once. The chain links TRBV4-1 to TRBJ2-3, with 10 bases aligning to TRBD2. The CDR3 contains 19 residues. Germline-derived CDR1 and CDR2 are MGHRA and YSYEKL. V shed 1 base and J 3 bases; nucleotides not matched to a gene: 13. The CDR3 loop is CASSQGRASGRGGTDTQYF. The CDR3 DNA is TGCGCCAGCAGCCAAGGAAGGGCTAGCGGGAGAGGTGGAACAGATACGCAGTATTTT.

V and J are TRBV5-5 and TRBJ1-5; 7 bases are a match to TRBD1. Germline V CDR1 and CDR2: SGHKS, YYEKEE (reference sequence). CDR3 length: 15 amino acids. Trimming at V came to 0 bases and at J to 6 bases, leaving 6 bases not matched to a gene. The CDR3 region is CASSLVGGLGQPQHF. The CDR3 nucleotides read TGTGCCAGCAGCTTGGTAGGGGGCTTAGGTCAGCCCCAGCATTTT.

The gene calls are TRBV11-2 and TRBJ2-1; 13 bases fit TRBD2. This CDR3 has 15 amino acids. Germline V gene data show CDR1 as SGHAT and CDR2 as FQNNGV. The J segment lost 9 bases and the V segment lost 4 bases, leaving 6 bases of the junction unmatched. CDR3 DNA sequence: TGTGCCAGCAGCTCCACTAGCGGGGGGGTGGTTGAGCAGTTCTTC. Its protein is CASSSTSGGVVEQFF. The variable domain in full, with the rest retrieved from reference TRBV11-2 and TRBJ2-1, is EAGVAQSPRYKIIEKRQSVAFWCNPISGHATLYWYQQILGQGPKLLIQFQNNGVVDDSQLPKDRFSAERLKGVDSTLKIQPAKLEDSAVYLCASSSTSGGVVEQFFGPGTRLTVL.

This chain links TRBV12-5 with TRBJ1-2; unclear D gene. Germline V gene data show CDR1 as LGHNT and CDR2 as FRNRAP. The CDR3 is made up of 12 amino acids. Trimming left V 1 base short and J 3 bases short, with 3 bases between. The CDR3 bases are TGTGCTAGTGGTTTGGCCGACTATGGCTACACCTTC. Amino acids: CASGLADYGYTF.

The CDR3 DNA reads as TGCGCCAGCAGCGGAAGAGGACAGGGCTATAATTCACCCCTCCACTTT. Translating gives CASSGRGQGYNSPLHF. The V gene is TRBV5-1, the J gene TRBJ1-6, with 8 bases identical to TRBD1. This CDR3 region has 16 residues. Germline values: CDR1 SGHRS, CDR2 YFSETQ. V gave up 4 bases and J gave up 3 bases; unmatched junction bases: 6.

The V gene is TRBV5-6, the J gene TRBJ2-7; the D is unclear. Between the trimmed V and J ends, which lost 4 bases and 0 bases, there was a span of 8 bases. This CDR3 has 13 amino acids. Germline CDR1 SGHDT, CDR2 YYEEEE. Here the CDR3 DNA reads TGTGCCAGCAGCCTCGGAGTCTCCTACGAGCAGTACTTC. Amino acids: CASSLGVSYEQYF.

V is TRBV7-2 and J is TRBJ2-2; D is ambiguous. Germline lookup yields CDR1 SGHTA and CDR2 FQGNSA. This CDR3 comprises 13 residues. The V end lost 2 bases, the J end lost 5 bases, and 6 bases lay between the germline ends. DNA of the CDR3: TGTGCCAGCAGCTTAACGCGGACCGGGGAGCTGTTTTTT. Translating gives CASSLTRTGELFF.

CDR3 amino acids: CASSYYSGSETEAFF. The CDR3 DNA is TGTGCCAGCAGTTACTACTCGGGTTCGGAAACTGAAGCTTTCTTT. The genes are TRBV6-5 and TRBJ1-1; D uncertain. The CDR3 spans 15 residues. The germline V gene has CDR1 MNHEY and CDR2 SVGAGI. Trimming stripped 1 base from V and 5 bases from J, with 14 bases between.

This chain links TRBV28 with TRBJ2-1; TRBD2 matches at 12 bases. The CDR3 is 14 residues long. Germline-derived CDR1 and CDR2 are MDHEN and SYDVKM. V gave up 4 bases and J gave up 8 bases; unmatched junction bases: 3. As DNA, the CDR3 is TGTGCCAGCAGTTGGAGGACTAGCGGGGATGAGCAGTTCTTC. This translates into CASSWRTSGDEQFF.

This clone was seen once. This sequence joins TRBV7-9 and TRBJ2-5, with D tentatively TRBD2 (5 bases). From germline, CDR1 is SEHNR and CDR2 FQNEAQ (reference sequence). This CDR3 has 13 residues. V was pared by 3 bases and J by 1 base, with 6 bases between. CDR3 protein: CASSFRGQETQYF. The CDR3 coding sequence is TGTGCCAGCAGCTTCCGGGGCCAAGAGACCCAGTACTTC.

The V and J genes are TRBV13 and TRBJ2-5; 8 bases fit TRBD1. The V gene's germline CDR1 is PRHDT and CDR2 FYEKMQ (reference sequence). Trimming at V came to 2 bases and at J to 4 bases, leaving 3 bases not matched to a gene. The length of the CDR3 is 14 residues. The CDR3 here is CASSLNRGTETQYF. The CDR3 DNA follows: TGTGCCAGCAGCTTAAACAGGGGGACAGAGACCCAGTACTTC.

The chain recombines TRBV19 with TRBJ1-1, with D hard to call. The CDR3 consists of 14 residues. V was trimmed by 3 bases and J by 4 bases, leaving 12 bases between them. Germline V lookup: CDR1 LNHDA, CDR2 SQIVND (reference sequence). CDR3 sequence reads: CASSIGRGFTEAFF. The DNA for the CDR3 is TGTGCCAGTAGTATCGGACGGGGATTCACTGAAGCTTTCTTT. Variable domain in full (rest from reference TRBV19 and TRBJ1-1): DGGITQSPKYLFRKEGQNVTLSCEQNLNHDAMYWYRQDPGQGLRLIYYSQIVNDFQKGDIAEGYSVSREKKESFPLTVTSAQKNPTAFYLCASSIGRGFTEAFFGQGTRLTVV.

The rearrangement joins TRBV30 to TRBJ2-7, with a tentative D call TRBD1 (5 bases). The ends were cut back, 5 bases at V and 3 bases at J, with 17 bases in the middle. There are 14 residues in the CDR3. Germline V gene data show CDR1 as GTSNPN and CDR2 as SVGIG (reference sequence). DNA for the CDR3: TGTGCCTGGGCTCCTACAGGTAGGGTCTACGAGCAGTACTTC. The encoded protein is CAWAPTGRVYEQYF. Full variable domain (missing parts from reference TRBV30 and TRBJ2-7): SQTIHQWPATLVQPVGSPLSLECTVEGTSNPNLYWYRQAAGRGLQLLFYSVGIGQISSEVPQNLSASRPQDRQFILSSKKLLLSDSGFYLCAWAPTGRVYEQYFGPGTRLTVT.

V usage is TRBV9 and J usage is TRBJ1-1, with D possibly TRBD1 on 5 matching bases. The CDR3 is 13 amino acids. Germline V gene data show CDR1 as SGDLS and CDR2 as YYNGEE. Trimming left V 0 bases short and J 11 bases short, with 14 bases between. Written as DNA, the CDR3 is TGTGCCAGCAGCGTAGGGGGGGAATCGTATGCTTTCTTT. Its translation: CASSVGGESYAFF.

This chain links TRBV5-1 with TRBJ2-6; TRBD1 might be the D (5 bases). The CDR3 is made up of 13 amino acids. Germline loops: CDR1 SGHRS, CDR2 YFSETQ. V shed 5 bases and J shed 2 bases, with 5 bases lying between them. The CDR3 here is CASRGPGANVLTF. CDR3 DNA sequence: TGCGCCAGCAGGGGGCCTGGGGCCAACGTCCTGACTTTC.